A selection of T cell receptor beta chains follows, all from one sample in a study of blood T cell repertoires in COVID-19. Measured with immunoSEQ multiplex PCR; TCRdb has only the in-frame clones, and not every one. In the table there are around 250,000 clones, approximately 84% of which are singletons. Sequencing used PBMCs or T cells enriched from blood (not recorded which). The receptors shown here come from a man younger than 30 who had recovered from COVID-19. The CDR3 runs from the conserved cysteine through the conserved F or W. The D gene is left open where the match is weak. Clone size, where shown, is once, few, many, or a class for clones that have expanded.

CDR3,DNA,size,J,D,V
CASRSLGLEQFF,TGTGCCAGCAGATCCCTAGGCCTTGAGCAGTTCTTC,.,TRBJ2-1,.,TRBV6-5
CASIMTGAKNIQYF,TGTGCCAGCATCATGACAGGGGCGAAAAACATTCAGTACTTC,once,TRBJ2-4,TRBD1,TRBV27
CATRDRQHTDTQYF,TGTGCCACTAGGGACAGGCAACACACAGATACGCAGTATTTT,.,TRBJ2-3,TRBD1,TRBV15
CASSPEADFNQPQHF,TGTGCCAGCTCACCAGAGGCAGACTTTAATCAGCCCCAGCATTTT,few,TRBJ1-5,.,TRBV18
CASSFGQGQEQYF,TGTGCCAGCAGCTTCGGCCAGGGGCAGGAGCAGTACTTC,.,TRBJ2-7,.,TRBV5-4
CASSLQGIVHANTGELFF,TGTGCCAGCAGCTTACAGGGAATAGTACACGCGAACACCGGGGAGCTGTTTTTT,.,TRBJ2-2,.,TRBV5-5
CASSVSSGRITDTQYF,TGTGCCAGCAGCGTATCCAGCGGGAGGATTACAGATACGCAGTATTTT,.,TRBJ2-3,TRBD2,TRBV9
CASSRDQGETQYF,TGTGCCAGCAGCCGGGACCAGGGGGAGACCCAGTACTTC,.,TRBJ2-5,.,TRBV27
CASSFIQGAGEKLFF,TGTGCCAGCAGCTTTATACAGGGGGCAGGTGAAAAACTGTTTTTT,.,TRBJ1-4,TRBD1,TRBV7-9
CAMTSLRDGYTF,TGTGCCATGACCAGCCTCAGGGATGGCTACACCTTC,.,TRBJ1-2,.,TRBV2
CAGQGSNYGYTF,TGTGCCGGACAGGGAAGCAACTATGGCTACACCTTC,.,TRBJ1-2,TRBD1,TRBV10-3
CASSTSAPAGELFF,TGTGCCAGCAGCACATCAGCGCCGGCCGGGGAGCTGTTTTTT,.,TRBJ2-2,.,TRBV6-2/TRBV6-3
CASSPPIFSYNEQFF,TGTGCCAGCAGTCCCCCCATTTTCTCCTACAATGAGCAGTTCTTC,.,TRBJ2-1,.,TRBV28
CASSPRTSGPREQYF,TGTGCCAGCTCACCAAGGACTAGTGGCCCCCGCGAGCAGTACTTC,.,TRBJ2-7,TRBD2,TRBV18
CAWRQGGTGRLGQYF,TGTGCCTGGAGACAAGGAGGGACAGGGCGCTTGGGGCAGTACTTC,.,TRBJ2-7,TRBD1,TRBV30
CASDFQRDRGSSGYTF,TGTGCCAGCGACTTTCAAAGGGACAGGGGTTCCTCTGGCTACACCTTC,.,TRBJ1-2,TRBD1,TRBV28
CASSQIAGPYNEQFF,TGTGCCAGCAGCCAAATAGCGGGTCCCTACAATGAGCAGTTCTTC,.,TRBJ2-1,TRBD2,TRBV3-1/TRBV3-2
CASSTLTGTGGTDTQYF,TGTGCCAGTAGCACCCTTACCGGGACAGGGGGCACAGATACGCAGTATTTT,.,TRBJ2-3,TRBD1,TRBV19
CASSFEWGRGAYEQYF,TGCGCCAGCAGCTTTGAGTGGGGCAGGGGAGCGTACGAGCAGTACTTC,few,TRBJ2-7,.,TRBV5-1
CASTIGVGQPQHF,TGTGCCAGTACCATAGGGGTCGGCCAGCCCCAGCATTTT,few,TRBJ1-5,.,TRBV6-5
CASSQESDQETQYF,TGTGCCAGCAGCCAAGAGTCAGACCAAGAGACCCAGTACTTC,.,TRBJ2-5,.,TRBV14
CAISDTSGGYNEQFF,TGTGCCATCAGTGATACTAGCGGGGGGTACAATGAGCAGTTCTTC,.,TRBJ2-1,TRBD2,TRBV10-3
CASSPLAGGPRETQYF,TGTGCCAGCAGTCCTCTAGCGGGGGGGCCCAGGGAGACCCAGTACTTC,.,TRBJ2-5,TRBD2,TRBV27
CASSSLAGVDEQYF,TGTGCCAGCAGCTCTTTAGCGGGAGTGGACGAGCAGTACTTC,.,TRBJ2-7,TRBD2,TRBV5-6
CASSPETEAFF,TGTGCCAGCTCACCGGAGACTGAAGCTTTCTTT,.,TRBJ1-1,.,TRBV18
CASAIGSNTEAFF,TGCGCCAGCGCCATCGGGTCGAACACTGAAGCTTTCTTT,.,TRBJ1-1,.,TRBV5-1
CAIKEGSGANVLTF,TGTGCCATCAAGGAGGGGTCTGGGGCCAACGTCCTGACTTTC,.,TRBJ2-6,.,TRBV6-5
CASSLPPRRVAGNTIYF,TGTGCCAGCAGTTTACCCCCGAGGAGGGTCGCTGGAAACACCATATATTTT,.,TRBJ1-3,.,TRBV27
CASRAGTEPRNTEAFF,TGTGCCAGCAGGGCCGGGACAGAACCTAGGAACACTGAAGCTTTCTTT,.,TRBJ1-1,TRBD1,TRBV2
CASSLRGAASEKLFF,TGTGCCAGCAGCTTACGGGGGGCAGCTTCCGAAAAACTGTTTTTT,.,TRBJ1-4,.,TRBV7-8
CASSGRSGFEAFF,TGTGCCAGCAGCGGCCGGTCAGGTTTTGAAGCTTTCTTT,few,TRBJ1-1,.,TRBV7-9
CASSLSPGLASYEQYF,TGTGCCAGCAGTCTATCGCCGGGACTAGCGTCCTACGAGCAGTACTTC,.,TRBJ2-7,TRBD2,TRBV27
CASSIDRDPQGYTF,TGCGCCAGCAGCATAGACAGGGATCCCCAAGGCTACACCTTC,.,TRBJ1-2,TRBD1,TRBV5-1
CASSHSTEAFF,TGTGCCAGCAGCCACAGCACTGAAGCTTTCTTT,.,TRBJ1-1,.,TRBV3-1/TRBV3-2
CASSYLGGRTDTQYF,TGTGCCAGCAGCTACCTCGGGGGGCGGACAGATACGCAGTATTTT,.,TRBJ2-3,.,TRBV3-1/TRBV3-2
CASSPWNTEAFF,TGTGCCAGCTCACCCTGGAACACTGAAGCTTTCTTT,.,TRBJ1-1,.,TRBV18
CASSDPGAVETQYF,TGCGCCAGCAGCGATCCAGGGGCAGTGGAGACCCAGTACTTC,.,TRBJ2-5,.,TRBV5-1
CASSERGAGGPENEKLFF,TGCGCCAGCAGTGAGAGAGGGGCAGGGGGACCGGAAAATGAAAAACTGTTTTTT,.,TRBJ1-4,TRBD1,TRBV10-1
CASSSGLAGVDEQFF,TGTGCCAGCAGTTCGGGACTAGCGGGAGTAGACGAGCAGTTCTTC,.,TRBJ2-1,TRBD2,TRBV6-5
CASSWNRVPDTQYF,TGTGCCAGCAGTTGGAACAGGGTCCCAGATACGCAGTATTTT,.,TRBJ2-3,.,TRBV27
CASSWGSGNTEAFF,TGTGCCAGCAGTTGGGGCTCGGGTAACACTGAAGCTTTCTTT,.,TRBJ1-1,.,TRBV27
CASSTQGITDTQYF,TGTGCCAGCAGTACGCAGGGGATCACAGATACGCAGTATTTT,.,TRBJ2-3,.,TRBV2
CATSSSGLGANVLTF,TGTGCCACCAGCAGTAGTGGACTTGGGGCCAACGTCCTGACTTTC,.,TRBJ2-6,.,TRBV15
CASSQGQDGQPQHF,TGCGCCAGCAGCCAGGGACAGGACGGTCAGCCCCAGCATTTT,.,TRBJ1-5,TRBD1,TRBV5-1
CAGVTGRRAIDTQYF,TGTGCCGGAGTCACGGGACGGAGGGCCATAGATACGCAGTATTTT,.,TRBJ2-3,.,TRBV2
CASSQPSGTDTQYF,TGTGCCAGCAGCCAACCGTCCGGCACAGATACGCAGTATTTT,.,TRBJ2-3,.,TRBV3-1/TRBV3-2
CASGRAYNSPLHF,TGTGCCAGCGGCAGGGCCTATAATTCACCCCTCCACTTT,.,TRBJ1-6,.,TRBV5-4
CASSDRVAVNEQFF,TGTGCCAGCAGCGACAGGGTGGCGGTCAATGAGCAGTTCTTC,.,TRBJ2-1,TRBD1,TRBV6-5
CASSLEGLALNNEQFF,TGCGCCAGCAGCTTGGAGGGACTAGCGTTGAACAATGAGCAGTTCTTC,.,TRBJ2-1,TRBD2,TRBV5-1
CASRTQEGPIYNEQFF,TGTGCCAGCAGGACCCAGGAGGGCCCGATATACAATGAGCAGTTCTTC,.,TRBJ2-1,.,TRBV7-9
CASSSRDTSYEQYF,TGTGCCAGCAGTAGCCGGGACACATCCTACGAGCAGTACTTC,many,TRBJ2-7,.,TRBV2
CASSPWGGADTQYF,TGTGCCAGCAGCCCTTGGGGAGGGGCAGATACGCAGTATTTT,.,TRBJ2-3,TRBD2,TRBV3-1/TRBV3-2
CASEDRPNTEAFF,TGTGCCAGCGAAGACAGACCGAACACTGAAGCTTTCTTT,once,TRBJ1-1,.,TRBV6-5
CASSPPGQGGSDTQYF,TGTGCCAGCTCACCACCGGGACAGGGTGGCTCAGATACGCAGTATTTT,.,TRBJ2-3,TRBD1,TRBV18